The 12 T cell receptor beta chains below were found in one sample sequenced in a study of cytomegalovirus exposure and HLA in healthy donors. In the PCR, 60 Vbeta and 13 Jbeta primers were used. Profiled with immunoSEQ multiplex PCR; TCRdb holds only in-frame clones, not every one. The sample carries roughly 100,000 clones, roughly 83% recorded once. The material sequenced was PBMCs. These receptors were collected from a male donor in good health and CMV-seropositive.

This clone has a handful of counts. The chain employs TRBV7-2 and TRBJ1-2; 9 bases fit TRBD1. The trim removed 6 bases at V and 6 bases at J, leaving 11 bases unmatched. The CDR3 is made up of 15 amino acids. Per germline, CDR1 SGHTA and CDR2 FQGNSA. CDR3 DNA: TGTGCCAGCAGAGTCGGTGCACAGGGGGCTCATGGCTACACCTTC. It encodes CASRVGAQGAHGYTF.

Only a few counts were recorded for this clone. V usage is TRBV19 and J usage is TRBJ1-3; D remains ambiguous. The germline V gene has CDR1 LNHDA and CDR2 SQIVND (reference sequence). The CDR3 runs to 13 residues. The germline V and J ends were trimmed by 6 bases and 0 bases, with 6 bases remaining between them. CDR3 protein: CASRSTSGNTIYF. DNA of the CDR3: TGTGCCAGTAGGTCTACCTCTGGAAACACCATATATTTT.

This sequence joins TRBV5-6 and TRBJ2-2, with 8 bases aligning to TRBD1. The trim removed 2 bases at V and 6 bases at J, leaving 3 bases unmatched. CDR3 size: 14 residues. Germline assignment: CDR1 SGHDT and CDR2 YYEEEE. The DNA for the CDR3 is TGTGCCAGCAGCTTCAGGGGGCGAGCCGGGGAGCTGTTTTTT. It yields the protein CASSFRGRAGELFF.

The chain combines TRBV5-1 with TRBJ1-3; 7 bases align to TRBD1. This CDR3 comprises 14 residues. Germline V gene lookup returns CDR1 SGHRS and CDR2 YFSETQ. Germline trimming cut 0 bases from V and 3 bases from J; bases unmatched to any gene: 0. The CDR3 spells CASSLDRGGNTIYF. Written as DNA, the CDR3 is TGCGCCAGCAGCTTGGACAGGGGTGGAAACACCATATATTTT.

The chain employs TRBV7-9 and TRBJ1-2, with 7 bases that match TRBD1. This CDR3 has 14 residues. With V trimmed by 2 bases and J by 5 bases, 5 bases remained unmatched. Per germline, CDR1 SEHNR and CDR2 FQNEAQ (reference sequence). CDR3 in DNA: TGTGCCAGCAGCTTATGGGACAGTACGTATGGCTACACCTTC. It codes for CASSLWDSTYGYTF.

The J gene is TRBJ2-7, the V gene TRBV7-2; D remains unclear. Germline CDR1 and CDR2: SGHTA and FQGNSA. The CDR3 is 14 residues long. Trimming cost V 4 bases and J 0 bases, with 10 bases left between them. CDR3 DNA: TGTGCCAGCAGCTCAGATTTTTCCTCCTACGAGCAGTACTTC. Translated, it gives CASSSDFSSYEQYF.

The chain uses TRBV19 and TRBJ2-6; the D gene is possibly TRBD2 (5 bases). The CDR3 length is 15 residues. Germline V lookup: CDR1 LNHDA, CDR2 SQIVND (reference sequence). The ends were cut back, 8 bases at V and 0 bases at J, with 11 bases in the middle. The CDR3 protein is CASVGLSSGANVLTF. CDR3 nucleotide sequence: TGTGCCAGTGTTGGACTGAGCTCTGGGGCCAACGTCCTGACTTTC.

The V gene is TRBV5-1, the J gene TRBJ2-7; perhaps TRBD1 as D (5 bases). Germline V gene lookup returns CDR1 SGHRS and CDR2 YFSETQ. Between the trimmed V and J ends, which lost 3 bases and 6 bases, there was a span of 13 bases. The CDR3 loop spans 13 amino acids. The chain's CDR3 is CASSSGPSGEQYF. The CDR3, as DNA: TGCGCCAGCAGCTCAGGGCCCTCGGGCGAGCAGTACTTC.

The genes are TRBV15 and TRBJ2-2, with D hard to call. The CDR3 has 12 amino acids. V dropped 5 bases and J dropped 4 bases, with 5 bases sitting between them. Germline V gene data show CDR1 as LNHNV and CDR2 as YYDKDF (reference sequence). In DNA form, the CDR3 reads TGTGCCACCAGCCACTCCACCGGGGAGCTGTTTTTT. Protein product: CATSHSTGELFF.

The chain couples TRBV19 to TRBJ1-6; D uncertain. V was pared by 1 base and J by 0 bases, with 10 bases between. The CDR3 spans 17 residues. Germline CDR1 and CDR2: LNHDA and SQIVND (reference sequence). CDR3 region: CASSIGLGSSYNSPLHF. In nucleotides, the CDR3 is TGTGCCAGTAGTATAGGCCTAGGAAGCTCCTATAATTCACCCCTCCACTTT.

V and J are TRBV6-5 and TRBJ1-2, with 7 nucleotides matching TRBD1. Per germline, CDR1 MNHEY and CDR2 SVGAGI. Germline trimming cut 8 bases from V and 4 bases from J; bases unmatched to any gene: 7. The CDR3 runs 13 residues. CDR3 coding DNA: TGTGCCAGCCTCGACAGGGTGGGCTATGGCTACACCTTC. Its protein is CASLDRVGYGYTF.

This clone was seen only a few times. CDR3 in DNA: TGTGCCAGCAGGGGGGGGTCGGTAGAGACCCAGTACTTC. Protein sequence: CASRGGSVETQYF. The V call is TRBV25-1, the J call TRBJ2-5; TRBD2 matches at 7 bases. The germline gives CDR1 MGHDK, CDR2 SYGVNS. Trimming took 6 bases from V and 4 from J; bases not matched to a gene: 5. The length of the CDR3 is 13 residues.